This T cell receptor (beta chain) originates from a study of cytomegalovirus exposure and HLA in healthy donors. Losses at the gene ends were 5 bases for V and 4 bases for J; bases not matched to a gene: 5. Germline CDR1 is ENHRY and CDR2 is SYGVKD. The CDR3 is 14 amino acids. This clone has only a few counts. Primers included in the PCR were 60 Vbeta and 13 Jbeta primers. Using immunoSEQ multiplex PCR, the repertoire was profiled, and TCRdb retains in-frame clones only, with some absent. Here the sample spans roughly 120,000 clones, 74% being singletons. The sequenced material came from PBMCs. V gene TRBV10-3 combines with J gene TRBJ2-1; 7 bases line up with TRBD1. This sequence originates from a woman in her forties in good health and CMV-seropositive. This CDR3 reads CAISRGPGYNEQFF. For the CDR3, the DNA is TGTGCCATCAGTAGGGGGCCCGGATACAATGAGCAGTTCTTC.